These 28 T cell receptor beta chains originate from one sample sequenced in a study of beta chain features in type 1 diabetes. The sequenced template was cDNA made from the entire isolated RNA. Method: immunoSEQ multiplex PCR; TCRdb's copy keeps in-frame clones and lacks some. Here the sample spans some 290,000 clones, 20% to 25% being singletons. Study outcomes and limitations: All four CD4+ subsets from Type 1 diabetes patients carried moderately but significantly shorter TCRB CDR3s.

For these receptors, no antigen is known. Source material: naive CD4+ T cells from blood. Source of these receptors: a young woman with type 1 diabetes.

The chain is built from TRBV7-9 and TRBJ2-1; D unclear. V lost 0 bases, J lost 6 bases, and 6 bases lay in between. The V gene's germline CDR1 is SEHNR and CDR2 FQNEAQ (reference sequence). CDR3 length: 13 amino acids. As DNA, the CDR3 is TGTGCCAGCAGCTTAGCTCTACTCAATGAGCAGTTCTTC. The encoded protein is CASSLALLNEQFF.

This clone appeared a few times. The rearrangement uses TRBV30 and TRBJ2-1; 9 bases are a match to TRBD2. The CDR3 sequence is 16 residues long. V shed 3 bases and J 4 bases; nucleotides not matched to a gene: 10. Looked up from germline, CDR1 is GTSNPN and CDR2 is SVGIG (reference sequence). CDR3 region: CAWRSRTSDLYNEQFF. The CDR3 nucleotides read TGTGCCTGGAGGTCCCGGACTAGCGACTTGTACAATGAGCAGTTCTTC.

The chain combines TRBV28 with TRBJ2-4; the match to TRBD2 covers 8 bases. CDR1 is MDHEN and CDR2 is SYDVKM in the germline V gene. V was clipped by 3 bases and J by 9 bases; unmatched bases: 4. The length of the CDR3 is 13 residues. The CDR3 is CASSLTGGVIQYF. The CDR3 region has the DNA TGTGCCAGCAGTTTGACGGGGGGGGTCATTCAGTACTTC. The whole variable domain, remainder taken from reference TRBV28 and TRBJ2-4, is DVKVTQSSRYLVKRTGEKVFLECVQDMDHENMFWYRQDPGLGLRLIYFSYDVKMKEKGDIPEGYSVSREKKERFSLILESASTNQTSMYLCASSLTGGVIQYFGAGTRLSVL.

This chain uses TRBV12-5 with TRBJ2-2; 9 bases are a match to TRBD1. CDR3 length: 16 residues. J gave up 3 bases and V 2 bases, and 4 bases lay outside the gene matches. CDR1 is LGHNT and CDR2 is FRNRAP in the germline V gene. DNA of the CDR3: TGTGCTAGTGGTTTGACGTGGACAGGGGACACCGGGGAGCTGTTTTTT. Its translation: CASGLTWTGDTGELFF.

The rearrangement uses TRBV5-6 and TRBJ2-1, with 7 bases that match TRBD1. The trim removed 4 bases at V and 2 bases at J, leaving 6 bases unmatched. This CDR3 region has 15 residues. Germline lookup yields CDR1 SGHDT and CDR2 YYEEEE. CDR3 loop: CASSQDRVTYNEQFF. The CDR3 coding sequence is TGTGCCAGCAGCCAAGACAGGGTCACCTACAATGAGCAGTTCTTC.

This clone was counted only a few times. The gene calls are TRBV5-1 and TRBJ1-2, with TRBD1 matching 8 bases. Per germline, CDR1 SGHRS and CDR2 YFSETQ. There are 13 residues in the CDR3. After removal of 3 bases from V and 8 bases from J, the junction contained 6 bases not matched to a gene. The CDR3 spells CASSSGQGQGYTF. CDR3 bases: TGCGCCAGCAGCTCCGGACAGGGTCAGGGCTACACCTTC.

The DNA for the CDR3 is TGTGCCAGCAGTTACGTTCCTAGCGGGGGGTACGAGCAGTACTTC. It is translated as CASSYVPSGGYEQYF. The chain couples TRBV6-5 to TRBJ2-7; 11 bases map to TRBD2. Trimming removed 2 bases from V and 4 bases from J; junction bases left unmatched: 4. This CDR3 has 15 residues. CDR1 and CDR2 from the germline V gene are MNHEY and SVGAGI.

This clone has a handful of counts. The chain uses TRBV7-2 and TRBJ1-1; a possible D gene is TRBD1 (6 bases). The CDR3 is 16 amino acids. The V end was cut by 5 bases, the J end by 1 base, with 17 bases between. Germline CDR1 reads SGHTA; CDR2 reads FQGNSA. CDR3 bases: TGTGCCAGCAGCAAGGACCGGGACACGGGGAACACTGAAGCTTTCTTT. It codes for CASSKDRDTGNTEAFF.

J is TRBJ2-3 and V is TRBV10-3, with 7 bases matching TRBD2. Per germline, CDR1 ENHRY and CDR2 SYGVKD. The CDR3 extends over 14 amino acids. J was trimmed by 3 bases and V by 10 bases; bases with no gene match: 10. The CDR3 coding sequence is TGTGCCAGCCGACCATCGGGGGGAACAGATACGCAGTATTTT. Translating it yields CASRPSGGTDTQYF.

This clone was counted only a few times. This rearrangement joins TRBV7-9 to TRBJ2-6; TRBD2 matches at 10 bases. The CDR3 length is 18 residues. The J segment lost 2 bases and the V segment lost 3 bases, leaving 7 bases of the junction unmatched. Per the germline V gene, CDR1 is SEHNR and CDR2 is FQNEAQ (reference sequence). The CDR3 loop is CASSFDTLAGAGANVLTF. The CDR3 DNA sequence: TGTGCCAGCAGCTTCGACACCCTAGCGGGAGCTGGGGCCAACGTCCTGACTTTC. The full variable domain, with the rest looked up from reference TRBV7-9 and TRBJ2-6, is DTGVSQNPRHKITKRGQNVTFRCDPISEHNRLYWYRQTLGQGPEFLTYFQNEAQLEKSRLLSDRFSAERPKGSFSTLEIQRTEQGDSAMYLCASSFDTLAGAGANVLTFGAGSRLTVL.

This clone appeared a few times. The chain links TRBV7-9 to TRBJ2-3, with TRBD1 as a possible D gene (5 bases). Trimming took off 7 bases at V and 4 bases at J, with 18 bases between the two ends. The CDR3 totals 15 residues. Germline values: CDR1 SEHNR, CDR2 FQNEAQ (reference sequence). This chain's CDR3 is CASTFRRGIPDTQYF. The CDR3 DNA reads TGTGCCAGCACTTTTAGAAGGGGTATCCCAGATACGCAGTATTTT.

The chain couples TRBV30 to TRBJ2-5; 9 positions match TRBD2. The CDR3 is made up of 17 amino acids. Trimming removed 1 base from V and 5 bases from J; junction bases left unmatched: 14. The germline V gene has CDR1 GTSNPN and CDR2 SVGIG (reference sequence). CDR3 sequence (DNA): TGTGCCTGGAGTGACCGGGGTGGCGGGAGGGCAAAGGAGACCCAGTACTTC. Protein product: CAWSDRGGGRAKETQYF.

The genes are TRBV29-1 and TRBJ2-1, with TRBD2 matching 11 bases. V shed 3 bases and J 4 bases; nucleotides not matched to a gene: 8. Per the germline V gene, CDR1 is SQVTM and CDR2 is ANQGSEA. This CDR3 has 16 amino acids. The CDR3 reads CSVDHLAGGGYNEQFF. DNA for the CDR3: TGCAGCGTTGACCACCTAGCGGGAGGTGGATACAATGAGCAGTTCTTC.

The sample holds a few counts of this clone. The chain employs TRBV30 and TRBJ1-5; D ambiguous. Trimming took off 0 bases at V and 7 bases at J, with 13 bases between the two ends. Germline assignment: CDR1 GTSNPN and CDR2 SVGIG (reference sequence). CDR3 length: 14 residues. The CDR3 DNA sequence: TGTGCCTGGAGTGTAGCGGATCGCGGCCAGCCCCAGCATTTT. This translates into CAWSVADRGQPQHF.

This clone was seen only a few times. The chain links TRBV5-4 to TRBJ2-3; a weak D match, TRBD2 (5 bases). V was cut by 5 bases and J by 0 bases, with 10 bases left in between. This CDR3 contains 14 residues. From germline, CDR1 is SGHNT and CDR2 YYREEE (reference sequence). For the CDR3, the DNA is TGTGCCAGCAGTAGTCGCGGGAGCACAGATACGCAGTATTTT. Protein product: CASSSRGSTDTQYF.

The rearrangement uses TRBV30 and TRBJ1-5; the D is unclear. The CDR3 sequence is 17 residues long. CDR1 is GTSNPN and CDR2 is SVGIG in the germline V gene (reference sequence). The germline V and J ends were trimmed by 2 bases and 0 bases, with 17 bases remaining between them. The DNA for the CDR3 is TGTGCCTGGAGTTTGGGCCAGGTCAGCAATAGCAATCAGCCCCAGCATTTT. Translation gives CAWSLGQVSNSNQPQHF.

The CDR3 DNA sequence: TGTGCCAGCAGCTCCCGACTAGCGGATTCCGGGGAGCTGTTTTTT. Its protein is CASSSRLADSGELFF. The chain uses TRBV11-3 and TRBJ2-2; 9 bases align to TRBD2. V shed 4 bases, J shed 6 bases, and the junction held 6 bases outside the gene matches. This CDR3 is 15 amino acids long. The germline V gene has CDR1 SGHNT and CDR2 YENEEA.

This clone was seen only a few times. This chain connects TRBV9 to TRBJ2-7; D not certain. Germline V CDR1 and CDR2: SGDLS, YYNGEE. The CDR3 has 16 amino acids. V dropped 0 bases and J dropped 2 bases, with 15 bases sitting between them. CDR3 nucleotides: TGTGCCAGCAGCGTAGCCACCAACCCAGGCCCCTACGAGCAGTACTTC. Its translation: CASSVATNPGPYEQYF.

V is TRBV7-9 and J is TRBJ2-7, with 8 bases fitting TRBD1. There are 15 residues in the CDR3. V dropped 3 bases and J dropped 5; count of bases not matched to a gene: 9. Germline V gene sequence: CDR1 SEHNR, CDR2 FQNEAQ (reference sequence). The CDR3 protein is CASSFVSRGQNEQYF. The CDR3 region has the DNA TGTGCCAGCAGCTTTGTTTCCAGGGGGCAGAACGAGCAGTACTTC.

The V and J genes are TRBV6-1 and TRBJ2-1, with 8 bases identical to TRBD2. The CDR3 spans 13 residues. With 2 bases clipped from V and 9 bases from J, the junction kept 3 bases outside the gene matches. Germline CDR1 MNHNS, CDR2 SASEGT. The CDR3 nucleotides read TGTGCCAGCAGTGAACCGGCGGGAGGTGAGCAGTTCTTC. Translation: CASSEPAGGEQFF.

The chain uses TRBV5-1 and TRBJ2-7; perhaps TRBD1 as D (5 bases). The V end lost 4 bases, the J end lost 3 bases, and 11 bases lay between the germline ends. Germline V CDR1 and CDR2: SGHRS, YFSETQ. The CDR3 sequence is 13 residues long. CDR3 bases: TGCGCCAGCAGCGTCAAACAGGACTACGAGCAGTACTTC. The encoded protein is CASSVKQDYEQYF.

The chain joins TRBV30 to TRBJ2-2, with 7 bases matching TRBD1. V was clipped by 3 bases and J by 5 bases; unmatched bases: 3. Germline values: CDR1 GTSNPN, CDR2 SVGIG (reference sequence). The CDR3 length is 13 residues. The CDR3 is CAWRRQGTGELFF. CDR3 in DNA: TGTGCCTGGAGGAGACAGGGAACCGGGGAGCTGTTTTTT.

A few counts support this clone. The chain joins TRBV7-3 to TRBJ2-1, with D possibly matching TRBD2 (5 bases). CDR1 is SGHTA, CDR2 FQGTGA, per germline. V lost 4 bases and J 10 bases, leaving 14 bases between the germline ends. The CDR3 length is 13 residues. CDR3 nucleotides: TGTGCCAGCAGCTCCCAGGACGGGATAGAGCAGTTCTTC. It translates to CASSSQDGIEQFF. Drawing the rest from reference TRBV7-3 and TRBJ2-1, the complete variable domain is GAGVSQTPSNKVTEKGKYVELRCDPISGHTALYWYRQSLGQGPEFLIYFQGTGAADDSGLPNDRFFAVRPEGSVSTLKIQRTERGDSAVYLCASSSQDGIEQFFGPGTRLTVL.

V is TRBV7-9 and J is TRBJ2-2, with D possibly being TRBD1 (5 bases). This CDR3 is 15 amino acids long. Germline CDR1 and CDR2: SEHNR and FQNEAQ (reference sequence). The V end lost 5 bases, the J end lost 3 bases, and 13 bases lay between the germline ends. The CDR3 sequence: CASSLDSSDTGELFF. Written as DNA, the CDR3 is TGTGCCAGCAGCCTTGACAGTTCCGACACCGGGGAGCTGTTTTTT.

The rearrangement links TRBV28 to TRBJ1-1, with a tentative D call TRBD1 (5 bases). Germline loops: CDR1 MDHEN, CDR2 SYDVKM. The ends were cut back, 8 bases at V and 10 bases at J, with 11 bases in the middle. The CDR3 sequence is 10 residues long. For the CDR3, the DNA is TGTGCCAGCTCAGGGCCCCGAGCTTTCTTT. Encoded protein: CASSGPRAFF.

A few counts support this clone. V usage is TRBV4-1 and J usage is TRBJ2-7; tentative D call: TRBD1 (5 bases). Per germline, CDR1 MGHRA and CDR2 YSYEKL. The V and J ends lost 3 bases and 7 bases respectively, with 19 bases between them. The CDR3 contains 15 residues. The CDR3 loop is CASSHPGRVEAEQYF. The CDR3 DNA is TGCGCCAGCAGCCACCCCGGCAGGGTCGAAGCTGAGCAGTACTTC.

Only a few counts were recorded for this clone. The chain has TRBV11-1 and TRBJ2-1; 7 nucleotides align to TRBD2. Looked up from germline, CDR1 is SGHAT and CDR2 is FQDESV (reference sequence). V trimming: 0 bases; J trimming: 6 bases; junction bases outside the gene matches: 8. The CDR3 runs to 16 residues. The CDR3 DNA reads TGTGCCAGCAGCTTAGCGGGCGGGAGTACCATCAATGAGCAGTTCTTC. Encoded protein: CASSLAGGSTINEQFF.

The chain recombines TRBV18 with TRBJ1-5; 7 bases are shared with TRBD1. V lost 2 bases to trimming and J lost 1 base; unmatched junction nucleotides: 8. The germline CDR1 and CDR2 sequences are KGHSH and LQKENI. This CDR3 comprises 17 residues. CDR3 loop: CASSPGQATGSNQPQHF. CDR3 nucleotide sequence: TGTGCCAGCTCACCAGGACAGGCCACTGGGAGCAATCAGCCCCAGCATTTT.